This TCR beta chain was identified in a study of cytomegalovirus exposure and HLA in healthy donors. Study results and limitations: Analyses of presence/absence relied on an assumption of roughly uniform sequencing depth across donors.

The PCR employed 60 Vbeta primers together with 13 Jbeta primers. This table comes from immunoSEQ multiplex PCR, and its TCRdb copy is limited to in-frame clones, with some not included. The sample holds 100,000 to 150,000 clones; 60% to 80% are singletons and the top ten take over 2%. The CDR3 runs 14 residues. The germline gives CDR1 MNHNS, CDR2 SASEGT. This clone was counted between two and nine times. Its antigen is unknown. The chain employs TRBV6-1 and TRBJ2-5; D ambiguous. The better agreement between TRBJ2-7 and the DNA end casts doubt on the J call. This TCR derives from a woman aged 55-70 years in good health and CMV-seropositive. The sequenced material came from PBMCs. CDR3: CASSGLTGSYEQYF. The CDR3 DNA sequence: TGTGCCAGCAGTGGCCTCACGGGTTCCTACGAGCAGTACTTC.